The clone carrying this T cell receptor beta chain has ten or more counts. Its antigen is as yet unknown. This sample was taken from a study of molecular identifiers for immune sequencing clone quantification. Germline lookup yields CDR1 SQVTM and CDR2 ANQGSEA. The J segment lost 0 bases and the V segment lost 6 bases, leaving 3 bases of the junction unmatched. The CDR3 is 14 residues long. Study observations and caveats: Clonotypes surpassing 20 RNA copies contained over 98% of effector molecules, versus under 1% in naive cells.

TCRdb itself ran the PCR reads through MiXCR, one entry per CDR3 protein. The sample includes around 470,000 distinct CDR3 sequences, 20% to 25% of them seen just once. Input material: naive CD8+ T cells from blood, with Jurkat cell RNA spiked in. Subset of the sample: FACS-sorted CD8+CD4-CCR7+CD45RA+ naive T cells. This TCR was sampled from a human donor in good health. Some libraries in this study had Jurkat cell RNA spiked in. This sequence joins TRBV29-1 and TRBJ2-5; 11 positions match TRBD2. The CDR3 DNA reads as TGCAGCGTCCGACTAGCGGGGTACCAAGAGACCCAGTACTTC. It yields the protein CSVRLAGYQETQYF.